The text below deals with one T cell receptor (beta chain). What it recognizes is unknown. From germline, CDR1 is SGDLS and CDR2 YYNGEE. This CDR3 spans 14 amino acids. V was shortened by 4 bases and J by 3 bases, with 11 bases between the two germline ends. The sample is drawn from a study of beta chain features in type 1 diabetes. Findings of the study overall: When Type 1 diabetes patients were examined, their TCRB CDR3s proved moderately but significantly shorter in all four CD4+ subsets.

TCRB transcripts that were expressed got sequenced, as all of the isolated RNA had been reverse transcribed. The repertoire was sequenced with immunoSEQ multiplex PCR; TCRdb's copy has only in-frame clones and lacks some. The data contain about 410,000 clones, more than 11% of them singletons. The sequencing input was naive CD4+ T cells from blood. The chain has TRBV9 and TRBJ1-3; unclear D gene. The receptor's source is a man under 40 in good health. The CDR3 spells CASSPTPRGNTIYF. CDR3 DNA: TGTGCCAGCAGCCCGACCCCACGTGGAAACACCATATATTTT.